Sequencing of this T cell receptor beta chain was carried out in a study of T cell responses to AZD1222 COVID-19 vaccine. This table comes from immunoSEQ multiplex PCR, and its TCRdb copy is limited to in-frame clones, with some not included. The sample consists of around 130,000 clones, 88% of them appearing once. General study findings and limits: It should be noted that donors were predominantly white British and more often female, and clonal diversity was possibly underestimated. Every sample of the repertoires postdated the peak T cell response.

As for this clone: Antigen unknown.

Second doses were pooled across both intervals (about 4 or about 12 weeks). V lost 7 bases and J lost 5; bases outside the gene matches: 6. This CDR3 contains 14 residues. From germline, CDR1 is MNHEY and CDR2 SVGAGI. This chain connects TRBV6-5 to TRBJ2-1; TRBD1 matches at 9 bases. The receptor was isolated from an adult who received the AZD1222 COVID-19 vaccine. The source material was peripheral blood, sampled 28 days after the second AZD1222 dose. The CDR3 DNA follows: TGTGCCAGCACTCCGGACAGGGGTCACAATGAGCAGTTCTTC. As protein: CASTPDRGHNEQFF.